This T cell receptor beta chain was documented in a study of blood T cell repertoires in COVID-19. Study-wide background: Researchers got acute and convalescent COVID-19 samples from the United States, Italy and Spain.

Germline V lookup: CDR1 MNHEY, CDR2 SMNVEV (reference sequence). V gave up 6 bases and J gave up 2 bases, with 10 bases separating them. CDR3 length: 13 amino acids. Researchers sorted participants into cohorts using their self-reported clinical history. Clones were read by immunoSEQ multiplex PCR, and TCRdb kept only the in-frame ones, dropping some. The table has approximately 200,000 clones, about 82% seen once; the top ten hold 8% to 10%. The chain uses TRBV27 and TRBJ2-5; the D gene is possibly TRBD1 (5 bases). Sequencing was performed on PBMCs or T cells enriched from blood (not recorded which). This TCR was recovered from a woman younger than 45 who had recovered from COVID-19. The CDR3 nucleotides read TGTGCCAGCAGAAGGACAATTCAAGAGACCCAGTACTTC. It codes for CASRRTIQETQYF.